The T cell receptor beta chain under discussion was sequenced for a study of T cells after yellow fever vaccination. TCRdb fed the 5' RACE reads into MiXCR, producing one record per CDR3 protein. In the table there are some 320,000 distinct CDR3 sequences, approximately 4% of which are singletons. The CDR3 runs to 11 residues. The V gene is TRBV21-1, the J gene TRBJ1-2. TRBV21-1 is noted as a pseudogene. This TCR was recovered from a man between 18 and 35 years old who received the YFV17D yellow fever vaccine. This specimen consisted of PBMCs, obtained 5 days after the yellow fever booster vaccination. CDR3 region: CASTDPYGYTF. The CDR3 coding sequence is TGTGCCAGCACAGATCCCTATGGCTACACCTTC.